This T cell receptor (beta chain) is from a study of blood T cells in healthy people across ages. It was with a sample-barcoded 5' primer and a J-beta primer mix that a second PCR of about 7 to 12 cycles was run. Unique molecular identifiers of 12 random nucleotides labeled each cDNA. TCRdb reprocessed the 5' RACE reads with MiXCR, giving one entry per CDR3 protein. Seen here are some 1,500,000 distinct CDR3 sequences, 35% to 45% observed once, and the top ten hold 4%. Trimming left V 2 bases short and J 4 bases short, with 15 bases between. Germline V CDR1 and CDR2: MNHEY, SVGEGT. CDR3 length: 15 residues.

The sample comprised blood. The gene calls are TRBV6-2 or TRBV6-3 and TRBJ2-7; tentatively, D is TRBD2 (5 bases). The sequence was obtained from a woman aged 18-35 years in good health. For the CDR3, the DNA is TGTGCCAGCAGTTACAGCGAGAAGGGAGCATACGAGCAGTACTTC. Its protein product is CASSYSEKGAYEQYF.